This TCR beta chain was sequenced in a study of TIL therapy for anti-PD-1-resistant metastatic lung cancer. About the study: Median patient age was 54, ranging roughly 38-75 years. Most patients had lung adenocarcinoma. By whole-exome sequencing, median non-synonymous tumor mutation burden was less than 1.8 mutations per megabase.

Stated time point: pre-treatment sample, taken before nivolumab and TIL therapy. This CDR3 spans 15 amino acids. V shed 2 bases, J shed 5 bases, and the junction held 6 bases outside the gene matches. Germline CDR1 is ENHRY and CDR2 is SYGVKD. The libraries were made with immunoSEQ v3. Libraries were sequenced to some 2 million read pairs (survey) or 5-6 million (deep). Profiled with immunoSEQ multiplex PCR; TCRdb holds only in-frame clones, not every one. The sample lists under 35,000 clones, 74% occurring once. The starting material was blood, obtained at baseline. The clonotype was recovered from a woman aged 30 to 85 with non-small cell lung cancer. The chain couples TRBV10-3 to TRBJ2-7, with 10 nucleotides matching TRBD2. The CDR3 spells CAISEAIAGGNEQYF. CDR3 sequence (DNA): TGTGCCATCAGTGAGGCTATAGCGGGAGGCAACGAGCAGTACTTC.